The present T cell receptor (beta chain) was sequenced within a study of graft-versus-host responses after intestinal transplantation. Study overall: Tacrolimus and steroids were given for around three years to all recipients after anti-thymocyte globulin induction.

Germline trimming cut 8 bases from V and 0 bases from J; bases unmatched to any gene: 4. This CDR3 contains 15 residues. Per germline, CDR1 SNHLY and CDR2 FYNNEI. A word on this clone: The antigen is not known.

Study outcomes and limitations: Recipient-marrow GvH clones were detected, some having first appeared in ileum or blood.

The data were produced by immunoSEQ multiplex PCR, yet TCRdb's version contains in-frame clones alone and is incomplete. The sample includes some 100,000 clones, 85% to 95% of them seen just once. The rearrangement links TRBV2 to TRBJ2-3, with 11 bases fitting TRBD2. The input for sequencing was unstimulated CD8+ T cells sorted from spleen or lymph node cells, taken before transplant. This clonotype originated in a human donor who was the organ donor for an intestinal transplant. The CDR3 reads CASLTSGASTDTQYF. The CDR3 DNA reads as TGTGCCAGCCTGACTAGCGGGGCTAGCACAGATACGCAGTATTTT.